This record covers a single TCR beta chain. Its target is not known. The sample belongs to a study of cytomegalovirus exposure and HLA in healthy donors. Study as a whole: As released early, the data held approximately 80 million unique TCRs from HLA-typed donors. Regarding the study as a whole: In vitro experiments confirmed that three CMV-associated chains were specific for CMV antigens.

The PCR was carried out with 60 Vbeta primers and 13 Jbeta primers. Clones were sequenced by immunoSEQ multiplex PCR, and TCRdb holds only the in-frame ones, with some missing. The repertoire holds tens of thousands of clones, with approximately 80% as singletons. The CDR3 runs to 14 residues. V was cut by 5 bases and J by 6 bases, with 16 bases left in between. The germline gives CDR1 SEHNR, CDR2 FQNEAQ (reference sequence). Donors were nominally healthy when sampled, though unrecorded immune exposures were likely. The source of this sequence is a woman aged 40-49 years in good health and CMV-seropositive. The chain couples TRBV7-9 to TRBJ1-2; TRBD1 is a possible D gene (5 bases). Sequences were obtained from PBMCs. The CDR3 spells CASSNAAGSDGYTF. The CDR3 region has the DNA TGTGCCAGCAGCAACGCGGCAGGGTCGGATGGCTACACCTTC.